This T cell receptor (beta chain) emerged from a study of PD-L1 blockade in urothelial cancer (TCRdb year 2017). Background on the whole study: Every patient began therapy in the mid-2010s and was given atezolizumab 1,200 mg intravenously every 3 weeks. Pretreatment tumor samples, along with matched peripheral blood collected serially before and after atezolizumab treatment, underwent TCR sequencing. Blood samples gave median yields of around 150,000 T cells and more than 80,000 unique TCRs, along with a median clonality of around 0.075. Several patients achieved durable clinical benefit and some 21 did not. An ECOG performance status of 0 or 1 was recorded for the patients, and 0 to 3 prior chemotherapy regimens had been received by the patients. Durable clinical benefit was defined as a progression-free survival longer than 6 months, and TCR features were additionally tested against progression-free survival and overall survival. In the same patients who had TCR sequencing, pretreatment tumors also underwent whole exome sequencing and RNA sequencing. An exploratory multi-omic analysis was conducted of the somatic, immune and clinical correlates of response to PD-L1 blockade with atezolizumab in urothelial cancer. Blood samples were analyzed 3 weeks after the start of treatment (second dose) and 6 weeks after the start of treatment. About 85% of the roughly 29 patients were identified as males with urothelial cancer of bladder origin, and a prior smoking history was reported by 18 of 29 patients. Pretreatment blood TCR-seq was available for about 27 patients, at least one posttreatment blood collection was obtained for some 24 patients, and tumor TCR-seq was available for some 24 patients. The paper as a whole reports these results and caveats: A pretreatment peripheral blood TCR clonality below the median was linked to improved progression-free and overall survival. Among patients with durable benefit, tumor-associated TCR clones showed greater expansion in peripheral blood 3 weeks after treatment started (n of about 20, p = 0.022). Because the sample size was small (n ≈ 28) and many of the analyses were exploratory, the results are meant to be hypothesis-generating.

V loses 0 bases at its end and J loses 3 bases; junction bases beyond the gene matches: 2. The CDR1 and CDR2 encoded by the germline V gene are MNHEY and SVGAGI. From the cysteine up to the phenylalanine, the CDR3 has a length of 15 residues. The entry retains the CDR3 DNA only, 45 bases that are in frame from base 1. A total of 25 to 35 patients with locally advanced or metastatic urothelial carcinoma, treated at Memorial Sloan Kettering on a trial protocol, made up the cohort. Peripheral blood mononuclear cells were collected pretreatment and during treatment, with between 1 and 8 total time points per patient. The Qiagen DNeasy Blood extraction kit was used to purify genomic DNA from total PBMCs and tumor samples. PBMCs were collected pretreatment and during treatment and were isolated and stored as previously described. To estimate absolute template abundance from read counts, synthetic TCR analog templates were spiked into each PCR. The immunoSEQ assay used bias-controlled V and J gene primers to amplify TCRbeta CDR3 regions from genomic DNA. Rearranged TCRbeta segments were sequenced at approximately 20X coverage. Under the source paper's analysis protocol: Clustering was used to correct sequencing errors, and CDR3s were annotated against IMGT so that V, D and J genes could be assigned. Downstream analyses used only productive TCRbeta rearrangements and left out out-of-frame or stop-codon sequences. To compute clonality, Shannon entropy was normalized by the log of the number of unique productive sequences and then subtracted from one. Fisher's exact test with Benjamini-Hochberg correction, using a cutoff of adjusted p below 0.01, was how clones that differed between time points or between blood and tumor were identified. TCRdb limited this immuneACCESS table to in-frame rearrangements with V and J called. A share of clones is missing; checked studies link under half to unresolved V genes, and the rest is unexplained. Clone size and the V and J calls come from that table; the DNA yielded D and trimming. The sample records 75,000 to 95,000 clones, 90% to 95% of which are singletons. 7.5% to 10% of the sample is held by the ten biggest clonotypes.

Remarks on this clone: Its antigen remains undetermined. Base quality data are lacking; no much larger clone is found one base away. The same CDR3 can be traced to other DNA sequences in this sample.

The sequenced sample was PBMCs, obtained around atezolizumab (anti-PD-L1) treatment. The chain is assembled from TRBV6-5 and TRBJ2-7, and TRBD1 aligns with 10 junction nucleotides. This sequence originates from a man between 60 and 75 years old with urothelial cancer. The CDR3 in this case is CASSYSGTGVYEQYF. The nucleotides are TGTGCCAGCAGTTACTCAGGGACAGGGGTCTACGAGCAGTACTTC.